The 32 T cell receptor beta chains below were found in one sample sequenced in a study of memory CD4+ T cells and cytomegalovirus serostatus. Produced via immunoSEQ multiplex PCR; TCRdb's table is partial and in-frame only. The sample gives about 52,000 clones, over 60% of which show up once; approximately 1.5% is in the top ten. The sort gate was single viable CD3+CD4+CD8-CD45RO+ cells for memory CD4+ T cells. Sequencing was performed on memory CD4+ T cells from blood. These receptors all stem from an adult in good health and CMV-seropositive.

CDR3 residues: CASRTSGMDEQFF. CDR3 sequence (DNA): TGCGCCAGCCGAACTAGCGGGATGGATGAGCAGTTCTTC. The chain is built from TRBV10-2 and TRBJ2-1; 10 nucleotides agree with TRBD2. Germline CDR1 reads WSHSY; CDR2 reads SAAADI. The V and J ends lost 8 bases and 8 bases, in that order; junction bases with no gene match: 6. This CDR3 has 13 amino acids.

The CDR3 here is CASSIVSGYGYTF. The CDR3 region has the DNA TGTGCCAGTAGTATAGTTTCAGGCTATGGCTACACCTTC. The chain is built from TRBV19 and TRBJ1-2, with unresolved D. The CDR3 is made up of 13 amino acids. V lost 1 base and J 4 bases, leaving 7 bases between the germline ends. The germline gives CDR1 LNHDA, CDR2 SQIVND (reference sequence).

The CDR3 sequence is CASGSFRGSEPQHF. CDR3 bases: TGTGCCAGCGGATCGTTCAGGGGATCGGAGCCCCAGCATTTT. The chain couples TRBV2 to TRBJ1-5; tentative D call: TRBD1 (6 bases). CDR1 is SNHLY, CDR2 FYNNEI, per germline. V was trimmed by 8 bases and J by 8 bases, leaving 19 bases between them. The CDR3 has 14 amino acids.

The chain carries TRBV27 and TRBJ2-7; 7 bases match TRBD2. This CDR3 has 13 amino acids. The V gene end was trimmed by 5 bases and the J gene end by 3 bases; junction bases not matched to a gene: 4. CDR1 and CDR2 from the germline V gene are MNHEY and SMNVEV (reference sequence). The CDR3 DNA reads as TGTGCCAGCAGTGGCCCGGGGGGCTACGAGCAGTACTTC. Protein sequence: CASSGPGGYEQYF.

This chain links TRBV30 with TRBJ2-7, with D maybe TRBD1 (5 bases). The V and J ends lost 0 bases and 6 bases respectively, with 18 bases between them. CDR1 and CDR2 (germline): GTSNPN, SVGIG (reference sequence). This CDR3 comprises 15 residues. The CDR3 reads CAWSVRRVILGEQYF. CDR3 bases: TGTGCCTGGAGTGTACGCAGGGTAATATTGGGCGAGCAGTACTTC.

CDR3 protein: CASSLGLAGGPETQYF. CDR3 coding DNA: TGTGCCAGCAGCTTGGGGCTAGCGGGAGGGCCGGAGACCCAGTACTTC. The rearrangement joins TRBV5-8 to TRBJ2-5; 12 positions match TRBD2. The length of the CDR3 is 16 residues. The V segment lost 0 bases and the J segment 5 bases; nucleotides outside the gene matches: 5. Germline V CDR1 and CDR2: SGHTS, YDEGEE.

This rearrangement joins TRBV5-1 to TRBJ1-2; TRBD1 is a possible D gene (5 bases). Between the trimmed V and J ends, which lost 0 bases and 4 bases, there was a span of 10 bases. Germline V lookup: CDR1 SGHRS, CDR2 YFSETQ. This CDR3 region has 14 residues. The CDR3 nucleotides are TGCGCCAGCAGCTTGGGGGGCCAGTCCTATGGCTACACCTTC. It codes for CASSLGGQSYGYTF.

The chain uses TRBV28 and TRBJ2-7; TRBD1 might be the D (6 bases). The CDR3 covers 14 residues. Germline lookup yields CDR1 MDHEN and CDR2 SYDVKM. V was trimmed by 2 bases and J by 5 bases, leaving 13 bases between them. The CDR3 DNA reads TGTGCCAGCAGTTTAATACAGGGTAGGCACGAGCAGTACTTC. Amino acids: CASSLIQGRHEQYF.

The chain has TRBV6-1 and TRBJ2-1; 7 bases map to TRBD1. The V gene end was trimmed by 7 bases and the J gene end by 8 bases; junction bases not matched to a gene: 8. Germline lookup yields CDR1 MNHNS and CDR2 SASEGT. This CDR3 is 13 amino acids long. The CDR3 loop is CASTRTGEDEQFF. The CDR3 DNA sequence: TGTGCCAGCACACGCACAGGGGAAGATGAGCAGTTCTTC.

The rearrangement uses TRBV6-1 and TRBJ2-7, with 7 bases aligning to TRBD1. The CDR3 is 14 residues long. Germline-derived CDR1 and CDR2 are MNHNS and SASEGT. Trimming took 1 base from V and 7 from J; bases not matched to a gene: 7. The CDR3 region is CASSEGQGEEEQYF. In DNA, the CDR3 is TGTGCCAGCAGTGAAGGACAGGGAGAAGAGGAGCAGTACTTC.

The CDR3 protein is CASSKGQGATEAFF. DNA of the CDR3: TGTGCCAGTAGTAAGGGACAGGGGGCTACTGAAGCTTTCTTT. This sequence joins TRBV19 and TRBJ1-1; 12 nucleotides align to TRBD1. CDR1 LNHDA and CDR2 SQIVND come from the germline V gene (reference sequence). V lost 4 bases to trimming and J lost 5 bases; unmatched junction nucleotides: 2. The CDR3 is made up of 14 amino acids.

The rearrangement links TRBV4-1 to TRBJ2-1; possible D gene TRBD2, 5 bases. With 1 base removed from V and 7 bases from J, the gap between germline ends came to 14 bases. The CDR3 is made up of 15 amino acids. Germline V lookup: CDR1 MGHRA, CDR2 YSYEKL. CDR3 nucleotide sequence: TGCGCCAGCAGCCAAGCCCAGCGAGGGTGGAATGAGCAGTTCTTC. Translation gives CASSQAQRGWNEQFF.

CDR3 residues: CASRGPLAVETQYF. CDR3 sequence (DNA): TGTGCCAGCAGGGGGCCACTAGCGGTAGAGACCCAGTACTTC. The chain recombines TRBV6-5 with TRBJ2-5; 8 bases map to TRBD2. Trimming cost V 6 bases and J 4 bases; bases outside gene matches: 7. This CDR3 comprises 14 residues. Germline lookup yields CDR1 MNHEY and CDR2 SVGAGI.

The genes are TRBV5-4 and TRBJ1-6, with D unresolved. The germline V gene has CDR1 SGHNT and CDR2 YYREEE (reference sequence). Trimming removed 0 bases from V and 0 bases from J, with 4 bases in between. The CDR3 runs to 15 residues. The CDR3 region has the DNA TGTGCCAGCAGCTTGGGGGGCTCCTATAATTCACCCCTCCACTTT. Encoded protein: CASSLGGSYNSPLHF.

The CDR3 region has the DNA TGTGCCAGCAGGCTATACCGCACAGATACGCAGTATTTT. It specifies CASRLYRTDTQYF. The rearrangement joins TRBV28 to TRBJ2-3, with unresolved D. This CDR3 has 13 residues. Per germline, CDR1 MDHEN and CDR2 SYDVKM. Trimming stripped 6 bases from V and 1 base from J, with 8 bases between.

This clone has more than one count but fewer than ten. V gene TRBV19 combines with J gene TRBJ2-7; D is undetermined. The V end was cut by 3 bases, the J end by 3 bases, with 9 bases between. This CDR3 region has 13 residues. Germline-derived CDR1 and CDR2 are LNHDA and SQIVND (reference sequence). The chain's CDR3 is CASSIGRVYEQYF. CDR3 coding DNA: TGTGCCAGTAGTATTGGAAGGGTCTACGAGCAGTACTTC.

In its sample, this clone was seen once. The chain couples TRBV7-2 to TRBJ2-5; D possibly corresponds to TRBD2 (5 bases). V lost 0 bases to trimming and J lost 4 bases, with 9 bases between them. This CDR3 is built from 14 residues. From germline, CDR1 is SGHTA and CDR2 FQGNSA. The CDR3 here is CASSLAGSGETQYF. The DNA for the CDR3 is TGTGCCAGCAGCTTAGCGGGCAGCGGAGAGACCCAGTACTTC.

The V call is TRBV2, the J call TRBJ1-2; D unresolved. CDR1 and CDR2 from the germline V gene are SNHLY and FYNNEI. The germline V and J ends were trimmed by 10 bases and 2 bases, with 11 bases remaining between them. This CDR3 has 12 residues. CDR3 loop: CATSGGNYGYTF. DNA of the CDR3: TGTGCCACCTCGGGAGGGAACTATGGCTACACCTTC.

The rearrangement joins TRBV28 to TRBJ1-5, with TRBD1 as a possible D gene (6 bases). The V end lost 8 bases, the J end lost 1 base, and 15 bases lay between the germline ends. The CDR3 is made up of 15 amino acids. From germline, CDR1 is MDHEN and CDR2 SYDVKM. DNA of the CDR3: TGTGCCAGCCACACACAGGGCGGGAGCAATCAGCCCCAGCATTTT. Translating it yields CASHTQGGSNQPQHF.

The chain couples TRBV2 to TRBJ2-7, with D unresolved. This CDR3 has 16 amino acids. The V end lost 7 bases, the J end lost 1 base, and 20 bases lay between the germline ends. CDR1 is SNHLY, CDR2 FYNNEI, per germline. The CDR3 coding sequence is TGTGCCAGCATTGAGGATTTAGGGTCAGGTTCCTACGAGCAGTACTTC. Translating it yields CASIEDLGSGSYEQYF. The full variable domain, completed using reference TRBV2 and TRBJ2-7, is EPEVTQTPSHQVTQMGQEVILRCVPISNHLYFYWYRQILGQKVEFLVSFYNNEISEKSEIFDDQFSVERPDGSNFTLKIRSTKLEDSAMYFCASIEDLGSGSYEQYFGPGTRLTVT.

The chain couples TRBV2 to TRBJ2-3; 8 bases line up with TRBD1. CDR1 is SNHLY, CDR2 FYNNEI, per germline. V lost 5 bases and J lost 5; bases outside the gene matches: 3. There are 13 residues in the CDR3. The CDR3 is CASSLDRGDTQYF. The CDR3 DNA is TGTGCCAGCAGTCTAGACAGGGGAGATACGCAGTATTTT. Filled out from reference TRBV2 and TRBJ2-3, the complete variable domain reads EPEVTQTPSHQVTQMGQEVILRCVPISNHLYFYWYRQILGQKVEFLVSFYNNEISEKSEIFDDQFSVERPDGSNFTLKIRSTKLEDSAMYFCASSLDRGDTQYFGPGTRLTVL.

The genes are TRBV7-8 and TRBJ1-1; maybe TRBD1 (6 bases). Looked up from germline, CDR1 is SGHVS and CDR2 is FQNEAQ. The germline V and J ends were trimmed by 5 bases and 10 bases, with 11 bases remaining between them. This CDR3 contains 11 residues. The CDR3 reads CASSEQGRAFF. The CDR3 bases are TGTGCCAGCAGCGAACAGGGACGAGCTTTCTTT. The complete variable domain, with remaining parts taken from reference TRBV7-8 and TRBJ1-1, reads GAGVSQSPRYKVAKRGQDVALRCDPISGHVSLFWYQQALGQGPEFLTYFQNEAQLDKSGLPSDRFFAERPEGSVSTLKIQRTQQEDSAVYLCASSEQGRAFFGQGTRLTVV.

V gene TRBV2 combines with J gene TRBJ1-1; D uncertain. The germline gives CDR1 SNHLY, CDR2 FYNNEI. V lost 8 bases and J 5 bases, leaving 15 bases between the germline ends. This CDR3 comprises 13 residues. CDR3 in DNA: TGTGCCAGCCCACAGAGCAGGAAGACTGAAGCTTTCTTT. Translation gives CASPQSRKTEAFF.

The chain has TRBV2 and TRBJ2-7; D is uncertain. The CDR3 is 14 residues long. Between the trimmed V and J ends, which lost 7 bases and 0 bases, there was a span of 13 bases. From germline, CDR1 is SNHLY and CDR2 FYNNEI. This chain's CDR3 is CASNHSPSSYEQYF. The DNA for the CDR3 is TGTGCCAGCAACCACTCTCCGAGCTCCTACGAGCAGTACTTC.

This clone was seen a handful of times. V is TRBV7-8 and J is TRBJ2-1; D may be TRBD1 or TRBD2 (6 bases each). CDR3 size: 15 residues. The ends were cut back, 7 bases at V and 8 bases at J, with 21 bases in the middle. Germline V gene data show CDR1 as SGHVS and CDR2 as FQNEAQ. CDR3 bases: TGTGCCAGCACCCCGGGGGCGCTAGGCGGATATGAGCAGTTCTTC. Protein: CASTPGALGGYEQFF.

The rearrangement links TRBV5-1 to TRBJ2-1; 12 bases map to TRBD2. The CDR3 extends over 16 amino acids. CDR1 is SGHRS and CDR2 is YFSETQ in the germline V gene. The trim removed 4 bases at V and 4 bases at J, leaving 6 bases unmatched. CDR3 in amino acids: CASSHLTSGRYNEQFF. The CDR3 bases are TGCGCCAGCAGCCACCTGACTAGCGGGAGATACAATGAGCAGTTCTTC.

This sequence joins TRBV15 and TRBJ2-3; 8 bases line up with TRBD2. The CDR3 is 15 residues long. The V gene's germline CDR1 is LNHNV and CDR2 YYDKDF (reference sequence). Losses at the gene ends were 9 bases for V and 2 bases for J; bases not matched to a gene: 10. CDR3 loop: CATAFAGGPTDTQYF. The CDR3 DNA reads TGTGCCACTGCCTTTGCGGGAGGACCCACAGATACGCAGTATTTT.

The chain is built from TRBV7-3 and TRBJ1-1; D call uncertain. The V gene lost 2 bases and the J gene lost 1 base, with 5 bases spanning the gap. The length of the CDR3 is 13 residues. Germline V gives CDR1 SGHTA, CDR2 FQGTGA. CDR3 region: CASSLSGNTEAFF. In DNA form, the CDR3 reads TGTGCCAGCAGCTTATCAGGGAACACTGAAGCTTTCTTT.

The chain links TRBV30 to TRBJ1-2; TRBD1 is a possible D gene (5 bases). The germline V and J ends were trimmed by 1 base and 5 bases, with 23 bases remaining between them. This CDR3 is 17 amino acids long. Germline loops: CDR1 GTSNPN, CDR2 SVGIG (reference sequence). The CDR3 spells CAWSELWGFERWYGYTF. The DNA for the CDR3 is TGTGCCTGGAGTGAACTATGGGGGTTCGAGAGGTGGTATGGCTACACCTTC.

The J gene is TRBJ2-7, the V gene TRBV4-2, with TRBD2 identical over 8 bases. The CDR3 extends over 17 amino acids. Germline trimming cut 0 bases from V and 6 bases from J; bases unmatched to any gene: 13. Per the germline V gene, CDR1 is LGHNA and CDR2 is YNFKEQ. CDR3 DNA: TGTGCCAGCAGCCAAGATAGGCCGGGAGGGCCTGATTCCGAGCAGTACTTC. Protein product: CASSQDRPGGPDSEQYF.

About this clone itself: One end of the junction is discordant with germline, which a read error may explain. The CDR3 region has the DNA TGTGCTAGCAGTCGCGGGCCCAAAGAGACCCAGTACTTC. This encodes CASSRGPKETQYF. V gene TRBV7-7 combines with J gene TRBJ2-5, with D perhaps matching TRBD2 (5 bases). Germline loops: CDR1 SSHAT, CDR2 FNYEAQ (reference sequence). The CDR3 sequence is 13 residues long.

V gene TRBV5-1 combines with J gene TRBJ2-3; 9 nucleotides match TRBD1. Looked up from germline, CDR1 is SGHRS and CDR2 is YFSETQ. CDR3 size: 15 residues. After removal of 4 bases from V and 5 bases from J, the junction contained 8 bases not matched to a gene. The CDR3 loop is CASSLRGTGIDTQYF. The CDR3 region has the DNA TGCGCCAGCAGCCTCCGGGGGACAGGGATAGATACGCAGTATTTT.